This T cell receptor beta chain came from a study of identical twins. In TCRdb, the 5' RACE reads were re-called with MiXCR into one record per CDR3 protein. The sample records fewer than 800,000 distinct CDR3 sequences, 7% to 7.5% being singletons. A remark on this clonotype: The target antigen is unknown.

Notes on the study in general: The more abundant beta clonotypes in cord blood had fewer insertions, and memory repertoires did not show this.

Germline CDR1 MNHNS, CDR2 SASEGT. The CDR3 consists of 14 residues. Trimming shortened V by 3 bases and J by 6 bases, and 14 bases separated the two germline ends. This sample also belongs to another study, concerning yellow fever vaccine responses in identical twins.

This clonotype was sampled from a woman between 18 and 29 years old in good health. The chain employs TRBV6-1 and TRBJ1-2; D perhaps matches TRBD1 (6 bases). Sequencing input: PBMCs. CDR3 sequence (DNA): TGTGCCAGCAGTGAGGGGCCCAGGGGAGATGGCTACACCTTC. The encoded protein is CASSEGPRGDGYTF.